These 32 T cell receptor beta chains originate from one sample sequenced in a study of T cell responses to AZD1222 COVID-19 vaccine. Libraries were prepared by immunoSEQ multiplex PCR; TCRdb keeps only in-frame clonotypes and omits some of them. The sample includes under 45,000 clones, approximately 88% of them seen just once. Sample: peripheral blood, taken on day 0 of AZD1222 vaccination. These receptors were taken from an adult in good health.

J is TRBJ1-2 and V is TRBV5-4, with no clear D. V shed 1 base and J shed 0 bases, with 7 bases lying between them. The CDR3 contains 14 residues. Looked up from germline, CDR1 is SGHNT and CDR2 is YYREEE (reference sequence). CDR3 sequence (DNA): TGTGCCAGCAGCTTGCGACGGGCTAACTATGGCTACACCTTC. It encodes CASSLRRANYGYTF.

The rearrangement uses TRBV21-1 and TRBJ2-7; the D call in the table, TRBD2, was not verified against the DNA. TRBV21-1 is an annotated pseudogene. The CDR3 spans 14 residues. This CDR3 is CASSASGSKGKQYF. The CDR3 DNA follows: TGTGCCAGCAGCGCAAGCGGGAGCAAAGGGAAGCAGTACTTC.

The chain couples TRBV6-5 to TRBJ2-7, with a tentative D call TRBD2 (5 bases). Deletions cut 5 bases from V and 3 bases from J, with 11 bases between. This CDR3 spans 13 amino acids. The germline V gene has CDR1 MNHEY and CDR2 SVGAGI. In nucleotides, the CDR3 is TGTGCCAGCAGTCTCGGAGGTAACTACGAGCAGTACTTC. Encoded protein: CASSLGGNYEQYF.

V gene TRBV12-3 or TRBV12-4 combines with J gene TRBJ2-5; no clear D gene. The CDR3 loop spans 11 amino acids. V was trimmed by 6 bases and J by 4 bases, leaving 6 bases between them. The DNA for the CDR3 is TGTGCCAGCAGCAGACGAGAGACCCAGTACTTC. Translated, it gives CASSRRETQYF.

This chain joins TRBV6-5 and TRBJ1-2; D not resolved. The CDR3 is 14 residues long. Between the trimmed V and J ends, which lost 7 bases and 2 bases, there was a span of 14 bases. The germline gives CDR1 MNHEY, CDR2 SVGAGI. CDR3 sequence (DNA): TGTGCCAGCACCTCTAGAGGAAGGAACTATGGCTACACCTTC. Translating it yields CASTSRGRNYGYTF.

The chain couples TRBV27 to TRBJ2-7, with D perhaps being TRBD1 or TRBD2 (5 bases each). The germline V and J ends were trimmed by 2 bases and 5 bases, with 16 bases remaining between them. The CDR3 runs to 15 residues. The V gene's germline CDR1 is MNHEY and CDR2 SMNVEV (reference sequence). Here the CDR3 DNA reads TGTGCCAGCAGTTTAACAGGACGGTTCGGGAACGAGCAGTACTTC. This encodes CASSLTGRFGNEQYF.

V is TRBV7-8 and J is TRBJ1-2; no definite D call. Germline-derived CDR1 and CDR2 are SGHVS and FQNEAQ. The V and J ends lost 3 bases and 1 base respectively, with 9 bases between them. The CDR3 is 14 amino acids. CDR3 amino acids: CASSFFRGNYGYTF. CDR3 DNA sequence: TGTGCCAGCAGCTTTTTCCGGGGTAACTATGGCTACACCTTC. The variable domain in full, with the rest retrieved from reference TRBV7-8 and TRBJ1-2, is GAGVSQSPRYKVAKRGQDVALRCDPISGHVSLFWYQQALGQGPEFLTYFQNEAQLDKSGLPSDRFFAERPEGSVSTLKIQRTQQEDSAVYLCASSFFRGNYGYTFGSGTRLTVV.

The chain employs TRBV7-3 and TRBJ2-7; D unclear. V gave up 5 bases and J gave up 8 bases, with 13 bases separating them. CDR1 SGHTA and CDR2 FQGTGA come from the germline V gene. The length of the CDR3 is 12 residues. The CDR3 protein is CASSQTLGQQYF. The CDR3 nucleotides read TGTGCCAGCAGCCAAACCCTTGGGCAGCAGTACTTC. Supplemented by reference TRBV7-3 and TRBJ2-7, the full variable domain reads GAGVSQTPSNKVTEKGKYVELRCDPISGHTALYWYRQSLGQGPEFLIYFQGTGAADDSGLPNDRFFAVRPEGSVSTLKIQRTERGDSAVYLCASSQTLGQQYFGPGTRLTVT.

The CDR3 nucleotides read TGTGCCGGTATACAGGGGCAAGAGACCCAGTACTTC. Amino acids: CAGIQGQETQYF. The V call is TRBV19, the J call TRBJ2-5; 7 bases map to TRBD1. Germline CDR1 and CDR2: LNHDA and SQIVND (reference sequence). The trim removed 11 bases at V and 2 bases at J, leaving 5 bases unmatched. CDR3 size: 12 residues.

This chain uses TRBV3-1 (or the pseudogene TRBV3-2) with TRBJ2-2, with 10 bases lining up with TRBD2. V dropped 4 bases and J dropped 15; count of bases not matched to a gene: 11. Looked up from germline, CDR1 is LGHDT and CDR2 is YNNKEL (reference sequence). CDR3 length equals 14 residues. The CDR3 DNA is TGTGCCAGCAGCCCCCCGGGCACTAGCGGGATGATGTTTTTT. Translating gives CASSPPGTSGMMFF.

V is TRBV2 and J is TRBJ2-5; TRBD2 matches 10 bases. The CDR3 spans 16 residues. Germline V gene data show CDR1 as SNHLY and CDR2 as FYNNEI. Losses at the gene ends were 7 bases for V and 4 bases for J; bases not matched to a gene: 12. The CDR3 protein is CASNQLAGPFGETQYF. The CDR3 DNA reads TGTGCCAGCAACCAACTAGCGGGACCTTTTGGAGAGACCCAGTACTTC.

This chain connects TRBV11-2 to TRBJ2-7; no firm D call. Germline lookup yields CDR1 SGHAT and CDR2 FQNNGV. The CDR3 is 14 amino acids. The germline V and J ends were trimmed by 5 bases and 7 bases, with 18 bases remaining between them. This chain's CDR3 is CASSPPGSRQEQYF. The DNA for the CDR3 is TGTGCCAGCAGCCCTCCTGGATCCCGCCAGGAGCAGTACTTC. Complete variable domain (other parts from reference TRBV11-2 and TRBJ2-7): EAGVAQSPRYKIIEKRQSVAFWCNPISGHATLYWYQQILGQGPKLLIQFQNNGVVDDSQLPKDRFSAERLKGVDSTLKIQPAKLEDSAVYLCASSPPGSRQEQYFGPGTRLTVT.

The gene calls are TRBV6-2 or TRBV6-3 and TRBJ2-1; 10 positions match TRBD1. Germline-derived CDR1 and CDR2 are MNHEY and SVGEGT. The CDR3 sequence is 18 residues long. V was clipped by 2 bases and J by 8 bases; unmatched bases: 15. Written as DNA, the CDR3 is TGTGCCAGCAGTTACGGAGATCCTTGGACAGGGGGTATAGATGAGCAGTTCTTC. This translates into CASSYGDPWTGGIDEQFF.

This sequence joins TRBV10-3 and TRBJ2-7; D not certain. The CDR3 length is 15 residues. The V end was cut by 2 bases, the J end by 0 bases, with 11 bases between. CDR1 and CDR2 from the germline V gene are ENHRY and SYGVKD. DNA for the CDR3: TGTGCCATCAGTGAGAGTTTCCCCAACTCCTACGAGCAGTACTTC. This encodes CAISESFPNSYEQYF.

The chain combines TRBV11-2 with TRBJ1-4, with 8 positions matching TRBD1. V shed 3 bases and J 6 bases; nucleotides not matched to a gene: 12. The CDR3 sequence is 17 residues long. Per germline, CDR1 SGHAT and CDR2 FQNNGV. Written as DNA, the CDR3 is TGTGCCAGCAGCTTTGGCCGCAGGACAGGGCGCGATGAAAAACTGTTTTTT. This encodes CASSFGRRTGRDEKLFF.

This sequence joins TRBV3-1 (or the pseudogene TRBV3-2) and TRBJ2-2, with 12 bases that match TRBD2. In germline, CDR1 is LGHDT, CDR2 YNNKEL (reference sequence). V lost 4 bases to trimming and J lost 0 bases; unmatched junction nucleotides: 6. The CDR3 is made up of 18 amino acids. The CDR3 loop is CASSLGTSGRANTGELFF. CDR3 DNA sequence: TGTGCCAGCAGCCTAGGGACTAGCGGGCGAGCGAACACCGGGGAGCTGTTTTTT.

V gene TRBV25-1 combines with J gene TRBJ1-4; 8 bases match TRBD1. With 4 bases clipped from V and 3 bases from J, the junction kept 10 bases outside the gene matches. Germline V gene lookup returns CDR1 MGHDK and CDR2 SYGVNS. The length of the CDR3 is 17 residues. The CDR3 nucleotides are TGTGCCAGCAGTGGACCGCCTGGGGACAGGTCTAATGAAAAACTGTTTTTT. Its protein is CASSGPPGDRSNEKLFF.

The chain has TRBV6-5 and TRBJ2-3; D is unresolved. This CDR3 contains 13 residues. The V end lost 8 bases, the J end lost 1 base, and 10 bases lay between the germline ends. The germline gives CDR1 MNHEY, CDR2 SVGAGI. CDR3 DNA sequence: TGTGCCAGCGGTCGGAGCGGCACAGATACGCAGTATTTT. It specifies CASGRSGTDTQYF.

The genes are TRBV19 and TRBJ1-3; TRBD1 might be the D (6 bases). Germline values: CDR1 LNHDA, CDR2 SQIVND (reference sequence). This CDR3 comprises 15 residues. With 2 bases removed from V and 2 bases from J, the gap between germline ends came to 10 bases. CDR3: CASSIFGGPGNTIYF. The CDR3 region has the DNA TGTGCCAGTAGTATATTCGGGGGGCCTGGAAACACCATATATTTT.

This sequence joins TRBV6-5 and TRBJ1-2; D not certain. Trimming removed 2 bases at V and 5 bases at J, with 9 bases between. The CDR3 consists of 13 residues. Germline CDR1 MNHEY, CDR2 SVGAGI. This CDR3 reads CASSYGFKYGYTF. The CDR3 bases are TGTGCCAGCAGTTACGGCTTCAAGTATGGCTACACCTTC.

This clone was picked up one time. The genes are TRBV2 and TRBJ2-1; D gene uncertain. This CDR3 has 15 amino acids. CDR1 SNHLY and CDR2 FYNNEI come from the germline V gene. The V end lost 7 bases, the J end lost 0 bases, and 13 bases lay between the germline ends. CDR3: CASIPTRSSYNEQFF. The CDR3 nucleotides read TGTGCCAGCATTCCGACTCGGAGCTCCTACAATGAGCAGTTCTTC.

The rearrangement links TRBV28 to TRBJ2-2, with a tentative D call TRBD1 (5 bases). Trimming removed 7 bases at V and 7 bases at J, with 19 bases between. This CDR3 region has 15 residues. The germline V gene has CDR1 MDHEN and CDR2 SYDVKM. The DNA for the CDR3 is TGTGCCAGCAAATTTGCTACTACAAGGGGCGGGGAGCTGTTTTTT. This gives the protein CASKFATTRGGELFF.

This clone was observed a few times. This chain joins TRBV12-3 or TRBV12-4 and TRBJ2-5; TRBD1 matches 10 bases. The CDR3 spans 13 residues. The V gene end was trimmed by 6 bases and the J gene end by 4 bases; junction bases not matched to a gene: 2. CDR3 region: CASSWDRGETQYF. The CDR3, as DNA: TGTGCCAGCAGCTGGGACAGGGGAGAGACCCAGTACTTC.

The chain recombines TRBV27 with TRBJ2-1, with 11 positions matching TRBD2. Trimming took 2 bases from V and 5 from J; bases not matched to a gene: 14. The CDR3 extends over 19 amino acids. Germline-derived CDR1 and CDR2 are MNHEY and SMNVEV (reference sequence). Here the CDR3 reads CASSLIVAGGGIHHNEQFF. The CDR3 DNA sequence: TGTGCCAGCAGTTTAATCGTAGCGGGAGGGGGTATCCATCACAATGAGCAGTTCTTC.

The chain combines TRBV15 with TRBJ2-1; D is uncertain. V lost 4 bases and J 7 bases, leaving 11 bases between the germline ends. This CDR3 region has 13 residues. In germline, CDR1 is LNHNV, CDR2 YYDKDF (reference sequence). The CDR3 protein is CATSKVRENEQFF. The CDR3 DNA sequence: TGTGCCACCAGCAAGGTACGAGAAAATGAGCAGTTCTTC.

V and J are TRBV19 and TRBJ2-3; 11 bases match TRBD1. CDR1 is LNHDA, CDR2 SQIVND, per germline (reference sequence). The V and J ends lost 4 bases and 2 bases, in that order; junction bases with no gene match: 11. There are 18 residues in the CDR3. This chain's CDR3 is CASSRRSGTGGATDTQYF. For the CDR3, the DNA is TGTGCCAGTAGTAGGAGATCCGGGACAGGGGGAGCCACAGATACGCAGTATTTT.

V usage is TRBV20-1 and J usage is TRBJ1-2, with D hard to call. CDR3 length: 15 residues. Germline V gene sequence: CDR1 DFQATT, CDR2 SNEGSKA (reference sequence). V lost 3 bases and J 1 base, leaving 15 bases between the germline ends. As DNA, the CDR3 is TGCAGTGCTAGTATCCCGGGAGGGATTAACTATGGCTACACCTTC. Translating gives CSASIPGGINYGYTF.

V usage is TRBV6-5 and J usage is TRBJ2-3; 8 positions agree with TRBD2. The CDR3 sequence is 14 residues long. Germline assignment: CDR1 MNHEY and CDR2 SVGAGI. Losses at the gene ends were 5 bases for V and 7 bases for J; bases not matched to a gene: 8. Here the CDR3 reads CASSHGGARYTQYF. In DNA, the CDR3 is TGTGCCAGCAGTCACGGGGGGGCGAGATATACGCAGTATTTT.

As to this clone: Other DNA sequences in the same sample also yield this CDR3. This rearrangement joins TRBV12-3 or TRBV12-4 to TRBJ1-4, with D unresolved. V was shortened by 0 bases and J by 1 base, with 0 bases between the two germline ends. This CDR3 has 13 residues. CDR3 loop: CASSLATNEKLFF. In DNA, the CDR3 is TGTGCCAGCAGTTTAGCAACTAATGAAAAACTGTTTTTT.

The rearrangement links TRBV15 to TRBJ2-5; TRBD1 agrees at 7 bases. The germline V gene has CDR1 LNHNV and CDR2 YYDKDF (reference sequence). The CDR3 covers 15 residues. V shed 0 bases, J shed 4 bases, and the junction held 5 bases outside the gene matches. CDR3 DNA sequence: TGTGCCACCAGCAGAGAGAGGGACAGCAGAGAGACCCAGTACTTC. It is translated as CATSRERDSRETQYF.

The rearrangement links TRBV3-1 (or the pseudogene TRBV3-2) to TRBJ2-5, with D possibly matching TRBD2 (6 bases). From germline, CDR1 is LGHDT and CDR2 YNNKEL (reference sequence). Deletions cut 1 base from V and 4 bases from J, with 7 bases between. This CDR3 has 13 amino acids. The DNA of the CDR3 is TGTGCCAGCAGCCAAGGGAGGGGAGAGACCCAGTACTTC. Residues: CASSQGRGETQYF.

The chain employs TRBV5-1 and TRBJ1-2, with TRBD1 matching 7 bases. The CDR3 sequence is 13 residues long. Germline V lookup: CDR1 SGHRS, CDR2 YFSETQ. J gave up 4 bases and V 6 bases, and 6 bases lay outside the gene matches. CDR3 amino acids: CASKMTGSYGYTF. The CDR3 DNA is TGCGCCAGCAAAATGACAGGGAGCTATGGCTACACCTTC.